This entry features one TCR beta chain sequence. With V trimmed by 3 bases and J by 7 bases, 7 bases remained unmatched. The CDR3 totals 16 residues. Germline CDR1 and CDR2: SGHTA and FQGNSA. The data were obtained in a study of T cell responses to AZD1222 COVID-19 vaccine. Sequenced by immunoSEQ multiplex PCR; TCRdb stores in-frame clones only, minus some. The sample yields 95,000 to 110,000 clones, about 90% seen once. The sequenced sample was peripheral blood, obtained on day 0 of AZD1222 vaccination. The rearrangement joins TRBV7-2 to TRBJ1-6; 9 bases agree with TRBD1. The sequence derives from an adult in good health. CDR3 nucleotides: TGTGCCAGCAGCTTCGGTAGGGGACAGGGAAATTCACCCCTCCACTTT. It yields the protein CASSFGRGQGNSPLHF.